This T cell receptor (beta chain) comes out of a study of vaccination and CD4 T cells after COVID-19. Sequenced with the Oncomine TCR Beta short-read assay was DNA taken from cultured CD4+ T cells. TCRdb reprocessed the PCR reads with MiXCR, giving one entry per CDR3 protein. Of just over 9,500 distinct CDR3 sequences in the sample, 51% were seen once. Indicated treatment: approximately nine-day PBMC culture with coronavirus spike peptide pools or control peptides (ViraFEST assay). This clonotype was counted between two and nine times. Its cognate antigen is unknown. Per germline, CDR1 LNHNV and CDR2 YYDKDF (reference sequence). Trimming took 5 bases from V and 7 from J, leaving 9 bases between them. The CDR3 contains 13 residues.

The sequenced sample consisted of CD4+ T cells from blood, cultured in vitro. This sequence was found in a human donor who had recovered from COVID-19. V gene TRBV15 combines with J gene TRBJ1-6; D remains ambiguous. CDR3 sequence (DNA): TGTGCCACCAGCCGGGGAAACAATTCACCCCTCCACTTT. Translated, it gives CATSRGNNSPLHF.